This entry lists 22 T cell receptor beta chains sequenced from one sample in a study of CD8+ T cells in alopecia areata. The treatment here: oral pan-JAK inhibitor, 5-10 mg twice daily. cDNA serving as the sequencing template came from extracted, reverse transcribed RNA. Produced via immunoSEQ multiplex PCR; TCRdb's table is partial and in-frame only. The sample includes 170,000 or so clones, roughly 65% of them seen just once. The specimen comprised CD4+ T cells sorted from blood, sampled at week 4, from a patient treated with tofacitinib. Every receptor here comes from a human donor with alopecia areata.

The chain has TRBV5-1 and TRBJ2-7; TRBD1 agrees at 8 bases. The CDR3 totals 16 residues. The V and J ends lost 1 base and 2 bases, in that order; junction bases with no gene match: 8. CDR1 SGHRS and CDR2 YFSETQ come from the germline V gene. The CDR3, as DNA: TGCGCCAGCAGCTTGAGAGGACAGGGACACCCCTACGAGCAGTACTTC. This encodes CASSLRGQGHPYEQYF.

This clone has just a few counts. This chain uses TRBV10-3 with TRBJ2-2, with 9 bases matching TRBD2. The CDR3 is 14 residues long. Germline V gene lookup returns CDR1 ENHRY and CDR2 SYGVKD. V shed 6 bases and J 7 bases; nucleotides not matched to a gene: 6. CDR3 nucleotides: TGTGCCATCAGCGGGACTAGCTTGCACGGGGAGCTGTTTTTT. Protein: CAISGTSLHGELFF.

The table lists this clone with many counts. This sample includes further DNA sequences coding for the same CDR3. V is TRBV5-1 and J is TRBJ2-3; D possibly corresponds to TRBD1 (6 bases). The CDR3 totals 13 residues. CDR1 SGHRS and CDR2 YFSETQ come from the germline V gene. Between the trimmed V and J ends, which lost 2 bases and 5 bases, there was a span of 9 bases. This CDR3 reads CASSFWGRDTQYF. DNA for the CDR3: TGCGCCAGCAGCTTTTGGGGGCGAGATACGCAGTATTTT.

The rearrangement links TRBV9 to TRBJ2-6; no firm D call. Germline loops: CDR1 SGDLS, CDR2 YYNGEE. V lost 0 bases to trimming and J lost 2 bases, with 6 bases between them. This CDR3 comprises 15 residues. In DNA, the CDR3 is TGTGCCAGCAGCGTAGAGAGGCCTGGGGCCAACGTCCTGACTTTC. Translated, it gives CASSVERPGANVLTF.

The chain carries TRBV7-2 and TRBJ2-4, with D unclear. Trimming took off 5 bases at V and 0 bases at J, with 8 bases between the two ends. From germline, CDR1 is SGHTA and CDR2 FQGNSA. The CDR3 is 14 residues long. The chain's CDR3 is CASSHRLAKNIQYF. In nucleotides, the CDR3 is TGTGCCAGCAGCCATAGACTAGCCAAAAACATTCAGTACTTC.

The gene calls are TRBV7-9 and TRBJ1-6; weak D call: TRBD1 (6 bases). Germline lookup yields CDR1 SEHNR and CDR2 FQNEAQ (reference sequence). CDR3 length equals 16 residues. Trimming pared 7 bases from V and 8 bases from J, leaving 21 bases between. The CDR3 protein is CASKARGGAYDSPLHF. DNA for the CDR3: TGTGCCAGCAAGGCCAGAGGGGGGGCTTACGATTCACCCCTCCACTTT.

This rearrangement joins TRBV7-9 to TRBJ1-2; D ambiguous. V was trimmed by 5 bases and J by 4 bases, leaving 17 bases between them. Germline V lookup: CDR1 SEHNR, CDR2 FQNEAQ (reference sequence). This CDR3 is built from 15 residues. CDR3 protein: CASSPSEGRGYGYTF. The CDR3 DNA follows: TGTGCCAGCAGCCCTTCGGAGGGCCGGGGCTATGGCTACACCTTC.

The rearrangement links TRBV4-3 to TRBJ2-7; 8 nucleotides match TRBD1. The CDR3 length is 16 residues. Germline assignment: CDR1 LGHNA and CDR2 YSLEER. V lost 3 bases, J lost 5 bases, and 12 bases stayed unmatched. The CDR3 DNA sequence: TGCGCCAGCAGCCAGGGACTCCGGGACAGGTTCGACGAGCAGTACTTC. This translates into CASSQGLRDRFDEQYF.

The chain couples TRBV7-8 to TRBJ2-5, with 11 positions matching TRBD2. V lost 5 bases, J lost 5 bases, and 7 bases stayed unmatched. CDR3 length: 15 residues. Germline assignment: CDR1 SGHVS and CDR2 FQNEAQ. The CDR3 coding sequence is TGTGCCAGCAGCCTTAGCGGGGGGGCAGGGGAGACCCAGTACTTC. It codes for CASSLSGGAGETQYF. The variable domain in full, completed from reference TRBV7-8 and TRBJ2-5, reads GAGVSQSPRYKVAKRGQDVALRCDPISGHVSLFWYQQALGQGPEFLTYFQNEAQLDKSGLPSDRFFAERPEGSVSTLKIQRTQQEDSAVYLCASSLSGGAGETQYFGPGTRLLVL.

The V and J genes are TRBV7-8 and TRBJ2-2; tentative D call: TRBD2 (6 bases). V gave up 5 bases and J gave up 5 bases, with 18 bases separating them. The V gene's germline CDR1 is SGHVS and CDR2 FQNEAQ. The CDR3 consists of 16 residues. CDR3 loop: CASSAPTGVVTGELFF. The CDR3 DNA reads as TGTGCCAGCAGCGCCCCGACGGGGGTAGTGACCGGGGAGCTGTTTTTT. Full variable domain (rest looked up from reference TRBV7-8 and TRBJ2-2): GAGVSQSPRYKVAKRGQDVALRCDPISGHVSLFWYQQALGQGPEFLTYFQNEAQLDKSGLPSDRFFAERPEGSVSTLKIQRTQQEDSAVYLCASSAPTGVVTGELFFGEGSRLTVL.

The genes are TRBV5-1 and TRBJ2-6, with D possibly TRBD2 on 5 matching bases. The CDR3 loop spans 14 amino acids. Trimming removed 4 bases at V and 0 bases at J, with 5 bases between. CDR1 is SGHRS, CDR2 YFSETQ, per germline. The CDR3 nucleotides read TGCGCCAGCAGCCGGGGCTCTGGGGCCAACGTCCTGACTTTC. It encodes CASSRGSGANVLTF. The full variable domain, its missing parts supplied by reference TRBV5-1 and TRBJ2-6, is KAGVTQTPRYLIKTRGQQVTLSCSPISGHRSVSWYQQTPGQGLQFLFEYFSETQRNKGNFPGRFSGRQFSNSRSEMNVSTLELGDSALYLCASSRGSGANVLTFGAGSRLTVL.

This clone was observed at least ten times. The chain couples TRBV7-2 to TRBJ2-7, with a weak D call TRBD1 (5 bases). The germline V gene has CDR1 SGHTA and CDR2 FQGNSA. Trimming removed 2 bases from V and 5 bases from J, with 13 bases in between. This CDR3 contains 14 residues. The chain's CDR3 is CASSLQGGFHEQYF. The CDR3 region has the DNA TGTGCCAGCAGCTTACAGGGTGGGTTCCACGAGCAGTACTTC.

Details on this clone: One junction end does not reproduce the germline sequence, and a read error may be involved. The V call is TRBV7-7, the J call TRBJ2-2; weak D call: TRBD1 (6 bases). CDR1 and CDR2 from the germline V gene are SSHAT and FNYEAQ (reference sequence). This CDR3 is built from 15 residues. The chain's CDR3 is CASSPDRRNTGELFF. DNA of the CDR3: TGTGCTAGCAGCCCCGACAGGAGAAACACCGGGGAGCTGTTTTTT.

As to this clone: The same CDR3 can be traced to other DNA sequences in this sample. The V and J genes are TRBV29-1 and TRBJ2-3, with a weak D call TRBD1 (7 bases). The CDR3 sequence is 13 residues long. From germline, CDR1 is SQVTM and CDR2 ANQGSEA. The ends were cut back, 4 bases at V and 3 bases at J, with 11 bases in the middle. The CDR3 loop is CSVVRGATDTQYF. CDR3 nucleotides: TGCAGCGTTGTCAGGGGGGCAACAGATACGCAGTATTTT.

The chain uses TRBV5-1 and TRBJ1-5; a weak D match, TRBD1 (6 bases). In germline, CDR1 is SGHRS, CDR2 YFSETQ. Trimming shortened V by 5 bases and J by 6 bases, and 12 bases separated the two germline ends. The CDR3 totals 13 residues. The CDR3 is CASSTGNGQPQHF. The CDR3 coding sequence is TGCGCCAGCAGTACAGGGAACGGTCAGCCCCAGCATTTT.

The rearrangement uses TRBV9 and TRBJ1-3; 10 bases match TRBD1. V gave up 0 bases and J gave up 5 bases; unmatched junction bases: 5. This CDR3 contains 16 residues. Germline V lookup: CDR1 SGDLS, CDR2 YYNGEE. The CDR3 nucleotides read TGTGCCAGCAGCGTAGCGGGACAGGGGCACCGAAACACCATATATTTT. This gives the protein CASSVAGQGHRNTIYF.

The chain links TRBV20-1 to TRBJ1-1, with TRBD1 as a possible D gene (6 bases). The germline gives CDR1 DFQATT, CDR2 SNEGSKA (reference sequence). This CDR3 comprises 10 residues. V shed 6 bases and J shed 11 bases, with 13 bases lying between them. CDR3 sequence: CSAIQGKAFF. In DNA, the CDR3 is TGCAGTGCCATACAGGGCAAGGCTTTCTTT.

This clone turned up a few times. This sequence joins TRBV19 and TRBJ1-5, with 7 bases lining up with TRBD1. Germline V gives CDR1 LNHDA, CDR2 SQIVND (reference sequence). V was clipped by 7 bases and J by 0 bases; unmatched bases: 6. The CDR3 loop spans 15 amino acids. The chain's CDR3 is CASNKGQDSNQPQHF. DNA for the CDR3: TGTGCCAGTAATAAAGGACAGGATAGCAATCAGCCCCAGCATTTT. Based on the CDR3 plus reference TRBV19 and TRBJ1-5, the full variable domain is DGGITQSPKYLFRKEGQNVTLSCEQNLNHDAMYWYRQDPGQGLRLIYYSQIVNDFQKGDIAEGYSVSREKKESFPLTVTSAQKNPTAFYLCASNKGQDSNQPQHFGDGTRLSIL.

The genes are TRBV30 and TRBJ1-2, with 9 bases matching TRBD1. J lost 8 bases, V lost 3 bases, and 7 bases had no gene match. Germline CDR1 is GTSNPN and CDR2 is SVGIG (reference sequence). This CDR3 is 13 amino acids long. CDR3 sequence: CAWSEGQGRGYTF. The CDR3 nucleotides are TGTGCCTGGAGCGAGGGACAGGGACGCGGCTACACCTTC.

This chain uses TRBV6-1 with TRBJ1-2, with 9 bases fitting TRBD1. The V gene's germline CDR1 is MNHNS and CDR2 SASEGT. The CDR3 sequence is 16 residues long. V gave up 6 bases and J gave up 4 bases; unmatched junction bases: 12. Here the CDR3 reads CASREQGASGSYGYTF. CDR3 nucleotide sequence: TGTGCCAGCAGGGAACAGGGGGCGTCAGGGTCCTATGGCTACACCTTC.

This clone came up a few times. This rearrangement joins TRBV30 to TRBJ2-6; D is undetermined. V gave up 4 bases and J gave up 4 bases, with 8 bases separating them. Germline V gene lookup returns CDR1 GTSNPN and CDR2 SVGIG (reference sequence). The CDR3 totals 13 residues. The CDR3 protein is CAWIQWGANVLTF. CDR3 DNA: TGTGCCTGGATCCAATGGGGGGCCAACGTCCTGACTTTC.

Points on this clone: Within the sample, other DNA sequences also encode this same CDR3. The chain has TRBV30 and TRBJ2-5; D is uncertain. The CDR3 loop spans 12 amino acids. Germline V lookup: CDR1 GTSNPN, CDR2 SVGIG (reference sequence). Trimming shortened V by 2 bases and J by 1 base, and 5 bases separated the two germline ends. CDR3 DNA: TGTGCCTGGAGTCCCAGCCAAGAGACCCAGTACTTC. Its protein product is CAWSPSQETQYF.